This TCR beta chain was documented in a study of cytomegalovirus exposure and HLA in healthy donors. Turning to the study itself: Later, an analysis reported that the 120 or so validation repertoires had used the same platform as the roughly 700 first-cohort repertoires.

This CDR3 contains 15 residues. Trimming took off 2 bases at V and 3 bases at J, with 10 bases between the two ends. In germline, CDR1 is SNHLY, CDR2 FYNNEI. Profiling relied on immunoSEQ multiplex PCR, and the TCRdb table lists in-frame clones only, not all of them. In the table there are 220,000 or so clones, 80% to 85% of which are singletons. Regarding this clone: Its antigen is unknown.

Notes on the study in general: There were some public TCRs occurring in many donors, but most TCR sequences were rare. Cytomegalovirus association was assigned to 150 to 200 TCR beta chains. Subsequent analysis found a tendency for first-cohort TCR clusters to co-occur within the approximately 130 validation repertoires.

Sequenced sample: PBMCs. This clonotype originated in a woman aged 25 to 39 in good health and CMV-seropositive. The genes are TRBV2 and TRBJ2-2; D unresolved. CDR3 amino acids: CASSERPLDTGELFF. CDR3 bases: TGTGCCAGCAGTGAACGGCCGCTTGACACCGGGGAGCTGTTTTTT.